This T cell receptor (beta chain) is from a study of beta chain features in type 1 diabetes. Study outcomes and limitations: More deletions and fewer insertions at VDJ junctions were found in patients with type 1 diabetes.

This clone came up a few times. Its antigen is unknown. The CDR3 loop spans 13 amino acids. Germline V gene sequence: CDR1 MNHEY, CDR2 SVGAGI. The V end lost 4 bases, the J end lost 5 bases, and 8 bases lay between the germline ends. Expressed TCRB transcripts were sequenced, since all the RNA that had been isolated was reverse transcribed. Using immunoSEQ multiplex PCR, the repertoire was profiled, and TCRdb retains in-frame clones only, with some absent. Among about 220,000 clones listed, roughly 10% were seen once. This sequence was found in a young man in good health. The chain has TRBV6-5 and TRBJ1-4; D call uncertain. The sequenced sample consisted of central memory CD4+ T cells from blood. CDR3 loop: CASSSRRNEKLFF. The CDR3 DNA is TGTGCCAGCAGTTCCAGACGGAATGAAAAACTGTTTTTT.